This entry lists 15 T cell receptor beta chains sequenced from one sample in a study of cytomegalovirus exposure and HLA in healthy donors. TCRdb keeps only in-frame clones here, not all; method: immunoSEQ multiplex PCR. The sample includes some 120,000 clones, around 90% of them seen just once. Sequencing was carried out using PBMCs. These receptor sequences come from a woman under 30 in good health and CMV-seronegative.

This chain joins TRBV12-5 and TRBJ2-4, with 8 bases lining up with TRBD1. V was clipped by 1 base and J by 2 bases; unmatched bases: 19. Germline values: CDR1 LGHNT, CDR2 FRNRAP. The CDR3 has 21 residues. The CDR3: CASGLATRPVSQGAPKNIQYF. The DNA of the CDR3 is TGTGCTAGTGGTTTGGCGACCCGCCCAGTTTCTCAGGGGGCCCCCAAAAACATTCAGTACTTC.

This chain joins TRBV28 and TRBJ1-1, with 7 positions matching TRBD1. This CDR3 is 14 amino acids long. Germline V gene sequence: CDR1 MDHEN, CDR2 SYDVKM. The V segment lost 4 bases and the J segment 9 bases; nucleotides outside the gene matches: 11. Here the CDR3 reads CASSSSDRSSQAFF. The CDR3 DNA follows: TGTGCCAGCAGTTCCTCGGACAGGTCCAGCCAAGCTTTCTTT.

The chain carries TRBV6-1 and TRBJ1-5; D is ambiguous. This CDR3 contains 15 residues. Germline loops: CDR1 MNHNS, CDR2 SASEGT. V lost 2 bases and J 6 bases, leaving 14 bases between the germline ends. The DNA for the CDR3 is TGTGCCAGCAGTGAACTAGGAATTTCGAGTCAGCCCCAGCATTTT. It codes for CASSELGISSQPQHF.

The chain joins TRBV28 to TRBJ2-7, with TRBD1 as a possible D gene (5 bases). From germline, CDR1 is MDHEN and CDR2 SYDVKM. Deletions cut 2 bases from V and 3 bases from J, with 11 bases between. The length of the CDR3 is 14 residues. The CDR3 here is CASSLQGGNYEQYF. The CDR3 region has the DNA TGTGCCAGCAGTTTACAGGGCGGCAACTACGAGCAGTACTTC.

This rearrangement joins TRBV9 to TRBJ2-7, with unresolved D. The ends were cut back, 3 bases at V and 12 bases at J, with 10 bases in the middle. The CDR3 length is 10 residues. CDR1 and CDR2 from the germline V gene are SGDLS and YYNGEE. The chain's CDR3 is CASSGPGLYF. CDR3 coding DNA: TGTGCCAGCAGCGGACCCGGGTTGTACTTC.

This clone appeared a single time. V gene TRBV18 combines with J gene TRBJ1-4; possibly TRBD1 for D (5 bases). This CDR3 is 14 amino acids long. Trimming stripped 3 bases from V and 7 bases from J, with 12 bases between. CDR1 and CDR2 (germline): KGHSH, LQKENI. The CDR3 reads CASSPGTNLEKLFF. In DNA form, the CDR3 reads TGTGCCAGCTCACCCGGGACTAACCTTGAAAAACTGTTTTTT.

This clone came up a few times. This chain uses TRBV19 with TRBJ1-5; D is perhaps TRBD1 (5 bases). The CDR3 totals 14 residues. V gave up 3 bases and J gave up 9 bases, with 15 bases separating them. Germline CDR1 and CDR2: LNHDA and SQIVND (reference sequence). CDR3 region: CASSIRGGLRPQHF. CDR3 coding DNA: TGTGCCAGTAGTATCCGCGGGGGGTTGAGGCCCCAGCATTTT.

This clone appeared once. The chain links TRBV4-1 to TRBJ2-6; 8 bases fit TRBD1. Per the germline V gene, CDR1 is MGHRA and CDR2 is YSYEKL. The CDR3 spans 18 residues. The V segment lost 0 bases and the J segment 1 base; nucleotides outside the gene matches: 5. The CDR3 spells CASSQDYRGWSGANVLTF. The CDR3 DNA reads TGCGCCAGCAGCCAAGACTACAGGGGGTGGTCTGGGGCCAACGTCCTGACTTTC.

The V call is TRBV28, the J call TRBJ2-7; 13 bases fit TRBD2. This CDR3 is 22 amino acids long. Germline V lookup: CDR1 MDHEN, CDR2 SYDVKM. With 8 bases clipped from V and 2 bases from J, the junction kept 27 bases outside the gene matches. The CDR3: CASRRYGTSGTSAKGTTYEQYF. CDR3 DNA sequence: TGTGCCAGCCGTCGGTACGGGACTAGCGGGACATCCGCCAAGGGGACAACCTACGAGCAGTACTTC.

This sequence joins TRBV2 and TRBJ2-2; TRBD1 matches at 7 bases. The length of the CDR3 is 15 residues. CDR1 and CDR2 (germline): SNHLY, FYNNEI. J was trimmed by 0 bases and V by 6 bases; bases with no gene match: 4. The CDR3 protein is CASRGGQSNTGELFF. CDR3 bases: TGTGCCAGCAGAGGGGGACAGTCGAACACCGGGGAGCTGTTTTTT.

V is TRBV6-5 and J is TRBJ2-1; 7 bases agree with TRBD1. V shed 6 bases and J 1 base; nucleotides not matched to a gene: 6. The CDR3 extends over 15 amino acids. The germline CDR1 and CDR2 sequences are MNHEY and SVGAGI. CDR3: CASSLTGVSYNEQFF. As DNA, the CDR3 is TGTGCCAGCAGCCTTACAGGGGTTTCCTACAATGAGCAGTTCTTC.

The chain combines TRBV5-4 with TRBJ2-1; D unresolved. CDR1 is SGHNT and CDR2 is YYREEE in the germline V gene (reference sequence). The CDR3 is 13 residues long. Deletions cut 10 bases from V and 3 bases from J, with 14 bases between. The CDR3 is CAARIGNYNEQFF. In nucleotides, the CDR3 is TGTGCCGCGAGGATAGGCAACTACAATGAGCAGTTCTTC.

This clone was observed a few times. The chain is built from TRBV4-2 and TRBJ1-3; D is possibly TRBD1 (5 bases). Trimming shortened V by 0 bases and J by 3 bases, and 6 bases separated the two germline ends. This CDR3 spans 14 amino acids. Per germline, CDR1 LGHNA and CDR2 YNFKEQ. CDR3 region: CASSQDRVGNTIYF. CDR3 in DNA: TGTGCCAGCAGCCAAGACAGGGTTGGAAACACCATATATTTT.

The J gene is TRBJ1-2, the V gene TRBV7-3, with 8 nucleotides matching TRBD1. CDR3 length: 15 amino acids. The germline V gene has CDR1 SGHTA and CDR2 FQGTGA. Trimming at V came to 5 bases and at J to 4 bases, leaving 9 bases not matched to a gene. CDR3 in amino acids: CASSPGGKEAYGYTF. The CDR3 bases are TGTGCCAGCAGCCCAGGGGGCAAGGAGGCCTATGGCTACACCTTC.

This sequence joins TRBV6-1 and TRBJ2-7; TRBD2 matches at 7 bases. J was trimmed by 0 bases and V by 10 bases; bases with no gene match: 9. The CDR3 sequence is 14 residues long. Germline V gives CDR1 MNHNS, CDR2 SASEGT. In nucleotides, the CDR3 is TGTGCCATCATAGCGGGCCTGCCCTCCTACGAGCAGTACTTC. Residues: CAIIAGLPSYEQYF.